A single sample gave rise to the 10 T cell receptor beta chains below, sequenced in a study of cytomegalovirus exposure and HLA in healthy donors. Researchers ran the PCR with 60 Vbeta and 13 Jbeta primers. Profiled with immunoSEQ multiplex PCR; TCRdb holds only in-frame clones, not every one. The sample has a few hundred thousand clones; approximately 83% are singletons. Sequenced: PBMCs. The receptors derive from a woman in her forties or fifties in good health and CMV-seropositive.

The CDR3, as DNA: TGTGCCAGCAGCCAAGCCCTTAGAGGGGGCCGGGCGGATACGCAGTATTTT. This translates into CASSQALRGGRADTQYF. This chain joins TRBV4-2 and TRBJ2-3, with 7 bases that match TRBD1. CDR1 and CDR2 from the germline V gene are LGHNA and YNFKEQ. There are 17 residues in the CDR3. V lost 1 base to trimming and J lost 6 bases; unmatched junction nucleotides: 13.

V usage is TRBV6-5 and J usage is TRBJ2-7, with 9 bases matching TRBD1. V lost 5 bases and J lost 4; bases outside the gene matches: 9. The CDR3 sequence is 15 residues long. Germline CDR1 MNHEY, CDR2 SVGAGI. Here the CDR3 reads CASSLLRDRVYEQYF. DNA for the CDR3: TGTGCCAGCAGTCTCCTCCGGGACAGGGTATACGAGCAGTACTTC.

The genes are TRBV4-1 and TRBJ2-1, with 9 positions matching TRBD2. Trimming at V came to 0 bases and at J to 4 bases, leaving 4 bases not matched to a gene. CDR1 is MGHRA and CDR2 is YSYEKL in the germline V gene. The CDR3 has 16 residues. The CDR3 sequence is CASSQEGRGGYNEQFF. The CDR3 DNA follows: TGCGCCAGCAGCCAAGAGGGGCGGGGGGGATACAATGAGCAGTTCTTC.

V and J are TRBV7-8 and TRBJ2-1; TRBD2 aligns across 8 bases. CDR1 is SGHVS and CDR2 is FQNEAQ in the germline V gene. The V gene end was trimmed by 1 base and the J gene end by 4 bases; junction bases not matched to a gene: 15. The CDR3 is 19 residues long. The CDR3 region has the DNA TGTGCCAGCAGCTTAGAGGCCTACCCGGGACTAGTGCCGTACAATGAGCAGTTCTTC. Residues: CASSLEAYPGLVPYNEQFF.

The V and J genes are TRBV7-3 and TRBJ2-2; the match to TRBD2 covers 15 bases. The germline CDR1 and CDR2 sequences are SGHTA and FQGTGA. Trimming removed 4 bases from V and 3 bases from J; junction bases left unmatched: 3. This CDR3 has 17 amino acids. The CDR3 is CASSSGLAGGYTGELFF. In DNA, the CDR3 is TGTGCCAGCAGCTCGGGACTAGCGGGGGGCTACACCGGGGAGCTGTTTTTT.

The CDR3 sequence is CASSSKGGGGETQYF. CDR3 nucleotide sequence: TGTGCCAGCAGCTCGAAGGGAGGGGGTGGAGAGACCCAGTACTTC. The chain recombines TRBV21-1 with TRBJ2-5; the tabulated D call, TRBD2, remains unverified against the DNA. TRBV21-1 corresponds to a pseudogene. There are 15 residues in the CDR3.

The rearrangement links TRBV11-3 to TRBJ2-5; the match to TRBD1 covers 12 bases. There are 15 residues in the CDR3. CDR1 is SGHNT, CDR2 YENEEA, per germline. Losses at the gene ends were 5 bases for V and 5 bases for J; bases not matched to a gene: 6. This chain's CDR3 is CASSRDRGRWETQYF. CDR3 in DNA: TGTGCCAGCAGCCGGGACAGGGGGCGGTGGGAGACCCAGTACTTC.

The CDR3 nucleotides read TGTGCCAGCAGCTTAGGTCACAGGGGCCATTCACCCCTCCACTTT. This gives the protein CASSLGHRGHSPLHF. The chain is built from TRBV11-2 and TRBJ1-6; 7 nucleotides agree with TRBD1. The CDR3 consists of 15 residues. The junction had 5 bases not matched to a gene; V was cut back by 1 base and J by 8 bases. Germline assignment: CDR1 SGHAT and CDR2 FQNNGV.

The rearrangement links TRBV29-1 to TRBJ2-1; 7 bases line up with TRBD1. The junction had 8 bases not matched to a gene; V was cut back by 4 bases and J by 2 bases. The CDR3 runs to 15 residues. Germline V gene data show CDR1 as SQVTM and CDR2 as ANQGSEA. This CDR3 reads CSVGYRGSTYNEQFF. CDR3 in DNA: TGCAGCGTTGGGTACAGGGGATCTACCTACAATGAGCAGTTCTTC.

The chain employs TRBV7-9 and TRBJ1-1; 12 nucleotides line up with TRBD1. Germline CDR1 and CDR2: SEHNR and FQNEAQ (reference sequence). The CDR3 runs 17 residues. V trimming: 1 base; J trimming: 5 bases; junction bases outside the gene matches: 8. The CDR3: CASSLGLGQGARTEAFF. CDR3 DNA sequence: TGTGCCAGCAGCTTAGGGTTGGGACAGGGGGCTAGGACTGAAGCTTTCTTT.